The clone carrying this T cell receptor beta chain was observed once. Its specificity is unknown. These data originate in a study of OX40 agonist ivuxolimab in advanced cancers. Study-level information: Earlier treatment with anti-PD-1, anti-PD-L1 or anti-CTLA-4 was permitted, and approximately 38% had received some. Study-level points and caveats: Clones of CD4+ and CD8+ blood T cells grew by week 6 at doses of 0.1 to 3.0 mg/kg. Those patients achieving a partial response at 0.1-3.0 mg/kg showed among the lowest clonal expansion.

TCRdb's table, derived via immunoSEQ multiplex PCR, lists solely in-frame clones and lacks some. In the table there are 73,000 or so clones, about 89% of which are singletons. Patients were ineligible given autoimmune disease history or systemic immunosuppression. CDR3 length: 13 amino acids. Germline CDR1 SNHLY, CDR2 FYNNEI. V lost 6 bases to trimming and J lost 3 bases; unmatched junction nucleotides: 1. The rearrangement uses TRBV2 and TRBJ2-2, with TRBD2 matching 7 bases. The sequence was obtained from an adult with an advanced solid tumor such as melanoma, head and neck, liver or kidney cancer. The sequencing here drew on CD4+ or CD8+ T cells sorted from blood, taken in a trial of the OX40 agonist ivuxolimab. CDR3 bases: TGTGCCAGCAGACTAGCGTACACCGGGGAGCTGTTTTTT. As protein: CASRLAYTGELFF.